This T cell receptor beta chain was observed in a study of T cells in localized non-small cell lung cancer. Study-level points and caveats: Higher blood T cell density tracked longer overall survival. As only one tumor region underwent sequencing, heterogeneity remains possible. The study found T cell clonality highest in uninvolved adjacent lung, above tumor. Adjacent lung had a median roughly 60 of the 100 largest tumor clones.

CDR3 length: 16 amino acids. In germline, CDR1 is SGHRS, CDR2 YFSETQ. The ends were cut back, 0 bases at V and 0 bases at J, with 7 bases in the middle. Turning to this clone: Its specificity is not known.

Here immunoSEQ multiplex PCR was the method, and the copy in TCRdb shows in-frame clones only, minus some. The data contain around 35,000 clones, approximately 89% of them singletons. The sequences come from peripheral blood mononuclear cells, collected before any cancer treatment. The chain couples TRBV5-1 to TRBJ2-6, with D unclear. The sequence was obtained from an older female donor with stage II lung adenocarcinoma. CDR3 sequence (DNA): TGCGCCAGCAGCTTGGCGGCCAACTCTGGGGCCAACGTCCTGACTTTC. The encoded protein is CASSLAANSGANVLTF.